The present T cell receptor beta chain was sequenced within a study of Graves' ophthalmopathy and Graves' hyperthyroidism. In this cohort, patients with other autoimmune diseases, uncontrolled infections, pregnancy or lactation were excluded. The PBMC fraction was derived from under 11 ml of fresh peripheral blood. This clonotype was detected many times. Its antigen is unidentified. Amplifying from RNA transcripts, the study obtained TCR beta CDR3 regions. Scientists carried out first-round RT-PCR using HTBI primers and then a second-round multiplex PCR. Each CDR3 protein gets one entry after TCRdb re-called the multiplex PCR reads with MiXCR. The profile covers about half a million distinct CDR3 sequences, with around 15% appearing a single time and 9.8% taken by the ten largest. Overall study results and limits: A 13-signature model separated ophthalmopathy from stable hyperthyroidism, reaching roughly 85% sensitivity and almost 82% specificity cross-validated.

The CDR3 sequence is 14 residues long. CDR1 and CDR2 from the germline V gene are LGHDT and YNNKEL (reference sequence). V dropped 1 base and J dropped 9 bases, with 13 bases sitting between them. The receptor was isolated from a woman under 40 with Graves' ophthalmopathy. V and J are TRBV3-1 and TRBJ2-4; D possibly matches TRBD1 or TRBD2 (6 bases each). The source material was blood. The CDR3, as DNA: TGTGCCAGCAGCCAAGTGGGGGGCGCAGGCATTCAGTACTTC. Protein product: CASSQVGGAGIQYF. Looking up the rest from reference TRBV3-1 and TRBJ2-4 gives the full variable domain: DTAVSQTPKYLVTQMGNDKSIKCEQNLGHDTMYWYKQDSKKFLKIMFSYNNKELIINETVPNRFSPKSPDKAHLNLHINSLELGDSAVYFCASSQVGGAGIQYFGAGTRLSVL.